This TCR beta chain was profiled in a study of cytomegalovirus exposure and HLA in healthy donors. Vbeta (60) and Jbeta (13) primers were used in the PCR. Using immunoSEQ multiplex PCR, the repertoire was profiled, and TCRdb retains in-frame clones only, with some absent. The data show approximately 160,000 clones, around 80% seen once. The CDR3 loop spans 13 amino acids. The germline V gene encodes CDR1 SSHAT and CDR2 FNYEAQ (reference sequence). The V and J ends lost 1 base and 5 bases respectively, with 6 bases between them. The chain couples TRBV7-7 to TRBJ2-1; D ambiguous. The specimen was PBMCs. The clonotype comes from a male donor in good health and CMV-seronegative. DNA for the CDR3: TGTGCCAGCAGCTTAGGGCAGAACAATGAGCAGTTCTTC. Residues: CASSLGQNNEQFF. The full variable domain, rest sourced from reference TRBV7-7 and TRBJ2-1, is GAGVSQSPRYKVTKRGQDVTLRCDPISSHATLYWYQQALGQGPEFLTYFNYEAQPDKSGLPSDRFSAERPEGSISTLTIQRTEQRDSAMYRCASSLGQNNEQFFGPGTRLTVL.